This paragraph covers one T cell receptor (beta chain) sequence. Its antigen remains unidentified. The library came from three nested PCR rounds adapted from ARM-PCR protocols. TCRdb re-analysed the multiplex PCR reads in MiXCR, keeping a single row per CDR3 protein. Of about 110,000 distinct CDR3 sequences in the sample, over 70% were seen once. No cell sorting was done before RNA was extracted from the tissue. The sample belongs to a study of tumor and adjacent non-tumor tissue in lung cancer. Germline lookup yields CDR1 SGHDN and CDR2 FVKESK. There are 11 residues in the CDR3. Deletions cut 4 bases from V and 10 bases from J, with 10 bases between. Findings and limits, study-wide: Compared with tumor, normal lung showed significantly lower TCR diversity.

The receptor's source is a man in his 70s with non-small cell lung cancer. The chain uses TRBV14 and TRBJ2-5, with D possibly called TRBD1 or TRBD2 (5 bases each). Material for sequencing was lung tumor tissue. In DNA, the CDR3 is TGTGCCAGCAGCCGAGAGGGGATCCAGTACTTC. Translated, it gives CASSREGIQYF.